This T cell receptor (beta chain) was identified during a study of tumor-infiltrating lymphocytes in primary liver carcinoma. Study information: Through surgical resection, the patients' primary liver carcinoma was treated. General study results and limits: Blood fell significantly below tumors in its top-250-clone fraction (p = 0.039).

The study extracted blood RNA from unsorted whole blood and also extracted germline DNA. Before the surgical procedure, four milliliters of peripheral blood were collected. In the case of this clonotype: Its specificity is not known.

Starting material of around 460 ng total RNA yielded TCR beta cDNA via a constant-region primer. For TCR beta, libraries were produced by three nested multiplex PCR rounds using slightly modified ARM-PCR. TCRdb recomputed calls from the multiplex PCR reads with MiXCR, one row per CDR3 protein. This sample has approximately 300,000 distinct CDR3 sequences, with over 55% found just once. The sequence was collected from a man aged 35-49 years with primary liver carcinoma and hepatitis B virus infection. Material for sequencing was peripheral blood.

The CDR3 loop reads CATSGESGTQYF. CDR3 DNA: TGTGCCACCAGCGGGGAGTCGGGTACGCAGTATTTT. V is TRBV24-1 and J is TRBJ2-3; TRBD2 might be the D (5 bases). This CDR3 has 12 residues. Between the trimmed V and J ends, which lost 7 bases and 8 bases, there was a span of 12 bases. Germline CDR1 and CDR2: KGHDR and SFDVKD.